This T cell receptor (beta chain) appears in the sequencing data of a study of blood T cell repertoires in COVID-19. Whole-study context: COVID-19 samples, acute and convalescent, were from the United States, Italy and Spain. T cells, B-cell-depleted T cells, or PBMCs provided the cDNA or gDNA that served as material.

The method was immunoSEQ multiplex PCR; TCRdb's version includes in-frame clones alone and lacks a portion of them. The table includes some 300,000 clones, 90% detected once. The CDR3 contains 16 residues. Germline assignment: CDR1 SGHRS and CDR2 YFSETQ. V shed 4 bases, J shed 4 bases, and the junction held 7 bases outside the gene matches. The chain uses TRBV5-1 and TRBJ2-3, with 12 bases fitting TRBD2. The clonotype was recovered from a woman aged 40-49 years with COVID-19, enrolled during active disease. The source material was peripheral blood. This CDR3 reads CASSAKLAGGADTQYF. CDR3 nucleotide sequence: TGCGCCAGCAGCGCAAAACTAGCGGGGGGCGCAGATACGCAGTATTTT.